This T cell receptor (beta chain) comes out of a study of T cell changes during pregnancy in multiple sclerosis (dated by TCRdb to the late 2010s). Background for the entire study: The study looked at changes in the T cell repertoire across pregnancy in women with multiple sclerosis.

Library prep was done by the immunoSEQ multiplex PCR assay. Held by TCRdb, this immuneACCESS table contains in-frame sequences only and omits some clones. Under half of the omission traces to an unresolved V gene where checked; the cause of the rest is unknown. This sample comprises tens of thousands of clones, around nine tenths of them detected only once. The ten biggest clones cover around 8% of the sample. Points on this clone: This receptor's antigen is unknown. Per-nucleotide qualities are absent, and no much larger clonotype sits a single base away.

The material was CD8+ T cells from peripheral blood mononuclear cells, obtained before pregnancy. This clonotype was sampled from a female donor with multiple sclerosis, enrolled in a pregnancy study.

The sequenced DNA: TGTGCCAGCAGCTATGACGGGTTCAATCAGCCCCAGCATTTT. Its translation is CASSYDGFNQPQHF. The chain uses TRBV7-9 and TRBJ1-5; no D segment can be confidently identified. Relative to germline, V is 4 bases shorter and J is 3 bases shorter, with 10 bases between their ends. Measured from the cysteine to the phenylalanine, the CDR3 is 14 residues long. Kept here is only the CDR3 DNA, which spans 42 bases and is read in frame from base 1. Looking up the germline V gene (reference sequence) yields CDR1 SEHNR and CDR2 FQNEAQ.